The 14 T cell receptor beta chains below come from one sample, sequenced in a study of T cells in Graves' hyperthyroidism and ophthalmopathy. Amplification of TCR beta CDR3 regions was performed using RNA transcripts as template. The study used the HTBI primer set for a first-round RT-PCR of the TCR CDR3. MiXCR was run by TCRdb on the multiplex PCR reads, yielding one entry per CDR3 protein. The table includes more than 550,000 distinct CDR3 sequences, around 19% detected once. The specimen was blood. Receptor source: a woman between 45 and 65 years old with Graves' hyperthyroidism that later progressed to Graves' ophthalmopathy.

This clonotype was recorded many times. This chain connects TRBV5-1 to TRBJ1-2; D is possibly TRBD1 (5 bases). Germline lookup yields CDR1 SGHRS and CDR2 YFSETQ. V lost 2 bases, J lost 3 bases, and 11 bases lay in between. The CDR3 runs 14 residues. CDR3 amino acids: CASSFQGYDYGYTF. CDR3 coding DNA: TGCGCCAGCAGCTTCCAGGGTTACGACTATGGCTACACCTTC.

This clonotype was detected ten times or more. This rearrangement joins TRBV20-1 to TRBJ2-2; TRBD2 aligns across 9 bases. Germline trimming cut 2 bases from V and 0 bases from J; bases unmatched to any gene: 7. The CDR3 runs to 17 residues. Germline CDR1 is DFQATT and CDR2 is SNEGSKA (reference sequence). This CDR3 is CSARPAGGPANTGELFF. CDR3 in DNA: TGCAGTGCTAGACCAGCGGGGGGCCCTGCGAACACCGGGGAGCTGTTTTTT.

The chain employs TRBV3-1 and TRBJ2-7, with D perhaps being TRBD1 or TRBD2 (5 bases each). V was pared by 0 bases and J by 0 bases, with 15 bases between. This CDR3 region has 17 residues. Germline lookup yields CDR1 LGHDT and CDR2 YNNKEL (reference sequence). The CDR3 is CASSQERSGAFSYEQYF. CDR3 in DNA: TGTGCCAGCAGCCAAGAGAGGTCCGGGGCCTTCTCCTACGAGCAGTACTTC.

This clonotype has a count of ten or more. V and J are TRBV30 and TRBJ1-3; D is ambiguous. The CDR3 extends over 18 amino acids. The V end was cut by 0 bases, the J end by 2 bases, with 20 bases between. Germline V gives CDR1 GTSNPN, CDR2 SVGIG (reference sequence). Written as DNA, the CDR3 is TGTGCCTGGAGTGTACGGCCTAGGAGGCCCTTTACTGGAAACACCATATATTTT. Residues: CAWSVRPRRPFTGNTIYF.

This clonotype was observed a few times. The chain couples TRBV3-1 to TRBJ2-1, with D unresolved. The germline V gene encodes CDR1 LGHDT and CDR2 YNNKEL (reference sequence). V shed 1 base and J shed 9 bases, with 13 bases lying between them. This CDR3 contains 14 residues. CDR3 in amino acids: CASSQGAASSEQFF. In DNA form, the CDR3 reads TGTGCCAGCAGCCAAGGGGCGGCCAGCAGTGAGCAGTTCTTC.

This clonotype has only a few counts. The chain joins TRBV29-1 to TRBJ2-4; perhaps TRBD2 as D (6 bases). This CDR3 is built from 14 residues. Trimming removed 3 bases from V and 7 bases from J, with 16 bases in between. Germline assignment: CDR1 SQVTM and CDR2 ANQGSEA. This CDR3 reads CSVEGTARENIQYF. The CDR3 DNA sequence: TGCAGCGTTGAGGGGACTGCCCGGGAGAACATTCAGTACTTC. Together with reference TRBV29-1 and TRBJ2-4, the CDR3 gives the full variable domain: SAVISQKPSRDICQRGTSLTIQCQVDSQVTMMFWYRQQPGQSLTLIATANQGSEATYESGFVIDKFPISRPNLTFSTLTVSNMSPEDSSIYLCSVEGTARENIQYFGAGTRLSVL.

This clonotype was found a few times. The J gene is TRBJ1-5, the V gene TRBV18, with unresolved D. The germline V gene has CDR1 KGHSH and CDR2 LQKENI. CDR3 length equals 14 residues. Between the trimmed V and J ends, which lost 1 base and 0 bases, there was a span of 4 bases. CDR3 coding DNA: TGTGCCAGCTCACCACTAAATAGCAATCAGCCCCAGCATTTT. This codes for CASSPLNSNQPQHF.

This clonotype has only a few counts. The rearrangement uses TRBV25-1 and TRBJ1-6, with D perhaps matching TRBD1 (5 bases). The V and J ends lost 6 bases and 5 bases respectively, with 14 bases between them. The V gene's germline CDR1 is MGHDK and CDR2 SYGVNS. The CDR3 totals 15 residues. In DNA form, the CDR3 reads TGTGCCAGCAGGCCCGTGGGGGGAAATAATTCACCCCTCCACTTT. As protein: CASRPVGGNNSPLHF.

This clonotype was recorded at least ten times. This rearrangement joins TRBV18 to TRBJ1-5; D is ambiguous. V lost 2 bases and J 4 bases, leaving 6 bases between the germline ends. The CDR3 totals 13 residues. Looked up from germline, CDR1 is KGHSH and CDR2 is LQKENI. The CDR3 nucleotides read TGTGCCAGCTCACCAAGCGGTAATCAGCCCCAGCATTTT. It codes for CASSPSGNQPQHF.

Here the CDR3 DNA reads TGTGCCACCAGTGATCCCAAGAGATCAGATACGCAGTATTTT. Translation: CATSDPKRSDTQYF. The chain employs TRBV24-1 and TRBJ2-3; no firm D call. V was cut by 3 bases and J by 4 bases, with 10 bases left in between. Germline values: CDR1 KGHDR, CDR2 SFDVKD. CDR3 length equals 14 residues.

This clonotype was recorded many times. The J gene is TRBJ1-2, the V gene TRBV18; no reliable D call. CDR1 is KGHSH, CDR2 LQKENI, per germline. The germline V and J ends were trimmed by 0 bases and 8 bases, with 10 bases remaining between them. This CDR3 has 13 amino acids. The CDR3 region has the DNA TGTGCCAGCTCACCACCCCAGTCGATCGGCTACACCTTC. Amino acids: CASSPPQSIGYTF. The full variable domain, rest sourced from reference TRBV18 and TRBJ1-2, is NAGVMQNPRHLVRRRGQEARLRCSPMKGHSHVYWYRQLPEEGLKFMVYLQKENIIDESGMPKERFSAEFPKEGPSILRIQQVVRGDSAAYFCASSPPQSIGYTFGSGTRLTVV.

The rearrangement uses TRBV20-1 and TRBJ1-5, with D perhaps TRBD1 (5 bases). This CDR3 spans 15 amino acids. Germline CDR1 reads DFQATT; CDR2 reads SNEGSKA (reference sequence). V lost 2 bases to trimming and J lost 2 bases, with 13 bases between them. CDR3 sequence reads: CSARLYTGRNQPQHF. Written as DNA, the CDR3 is TGCAGTGCTAGACTCTATACAGGACGCAATCAGCCCCAGCATTTT.

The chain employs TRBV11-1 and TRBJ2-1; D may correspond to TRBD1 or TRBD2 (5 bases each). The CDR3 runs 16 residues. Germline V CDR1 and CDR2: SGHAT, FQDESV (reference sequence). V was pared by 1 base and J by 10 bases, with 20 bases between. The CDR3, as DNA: TGTGCCAGCAGCTTAGGGGCCGGGACCCCGCGGCTGGAGCAGTTCTTC. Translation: CASSLGAGTPRLEQFF.

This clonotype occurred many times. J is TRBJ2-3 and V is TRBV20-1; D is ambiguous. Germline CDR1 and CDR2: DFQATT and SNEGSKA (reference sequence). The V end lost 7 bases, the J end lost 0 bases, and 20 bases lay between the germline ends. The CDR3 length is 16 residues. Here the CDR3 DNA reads TGCAGTGTCCCCATGCGGCGCTTTGATAGCACAGATACGCAGTATTTT. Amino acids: CSVPMRRFDSTDTQYF.